A single sample is the source of the 11 T cell receptor beta chains below, sequenced in a study of T cells expressing NK-cell markers. TCRdb re-called the 5' RACE reads, yielding one record per CDR3 amino acid sequence without DNA. The table lists 250,000 to 300,000 distinct CDR3 sequences. The sequenced sample consisted of blood T cells: a sorted CD56 or NKG2C T cell subset, CD4+ or CD8+ T cells, or bulk PBMC T cells (not recorded which). The receptors shown here come from a woman aged 18 to 75 in good health.

This chain links TRBV7-2 with TRBJ2-3; TCRdb reports TRBD2, a call that lacks DNA to check it against. CDR1 and CDR2 from the germline V gene are SGHTA and FQGNSA. CDR3 length: 16 residues. The CDR3 protein is CASSSRLAGKSDTQYF.

This chain uses TRBV12-3 or TRBV12-4 with TRBJ2-1; with no DNA, the TCRdb D assignment of TRBD2 cannot be verified. The CDR3 totals 16 residues. The CDR3 reads CASSFFVLAGANEQFF.

The chain joins TRBV7-2 to TRBJ1-5; the D call from TCRdb, TRBD1, cannot be confirmed without DNA. This CDR3 has 14 amino acids. The germline V gene has CDR1 SGHTA and CDR2 FQGNSA. The CDR3 protein is CASSLVGVNQPQHF. The full variable domain, in which reference TRBV7-2 and TRBJ1-5 provide the parts outside the CDR3, is GAGVSQSPSNKVTEKGKDVELRCDPISGHTALYWYRQSLGQGLEFLIYFQGNSAPDKSGLPSDRFSAERTGGSVSTLTIQRTQQEDSAVYLCASSLVGVNQPQHFGDGTRLSIL.

The genes are TRBV6-1 and TRBJ2-1; as DNA is missing, the TRBD1 call by TCRdb cannot be tested. CDR3 size: 15 residues. The germline V gene encodes CDR1 MNHNS and CDR2 SASEGT. The CDR3: CASRTGTGDYNEQFF.

The rearrangement uses TRBV20-1 and TRBJ2-4; the TCRdb D gene call, TRBD2, has no DNA to confirm it. The CDR3 is 14 residues long. Germline CDR1 and CDR2: DFQATT and SNEGSKA (reference sequence). CDR3: CSANRREGEDIQYF.

This chain connects TRBV14 to TRBJ1-6; TCRdb indicates TRBD1, and absent DNA this call remains unverified. CDR3 size: 14 residues. Germline values: CDR1 SGHDN, CDR2 FVKESK. CDR3 sequence reads: CASRTRQGNSPLHF. Together with reference TRBV14 and TRBJ1-6, the CDR3 gives the full variable domain: EAGVTQFPSHSVIEKGQTVTLRCDPISGHDNLYWYRRVMGKEIKFLLHFVKESKQDESGMPNNRFLAERTGGTYSTLKVQPAELEDSGVYFCASRTRQGNSPLHFGNGTRLTVT.

The chain combines TRBV6-1 with TRBJ1-4; TCRdb designates TRBD1, a call that cannot be tested without DNA. The CDR3 spans 17 residues. Germline V gene lookup returns CDR1 MNHNS and CDR2 SASEGT. This CDR3 is CASRETANRGRAEKLFF.

The chain employs TRBV7-2 and TRBJ2-1; no DNA is available, so the TRBD1 call from TCRdb remains unchecked. This CDR3 is built from 13 residues. Germline values: CDR1 SGHTA, CDR2 FQGNSA. This CDR3 is CASSFGGGDEQFF.

The gene calls are TRBV11-2 and TRBJ1-6. The CDR3 runs to 12 residues. From germline, CDR1 is SGHAT and CDR2 FQNNGV. The CDR3 spells CASSLAYSPLHF.

The V call is TRBV7-2, the J call TRBJ2-3; TCRdb proposes TRBD2, but this gene call is untestable without DNA. Looked up from germline, CDR1 is SGHTA and CDR2 is FQGNSA. The CDR3 has 16 amino acids. CDR3 amino acids: CASSKTSGPGTDTQYF.

The chain recombines TRBV25-1 with TRBJ2-1. CDR1 is MGHDK, CDR2 SYGVNS, per germline. The CDR3 consists of 12 residues. This CDR3 is CASSEGNNEQFF. Looking up the rest from reference TRBV25-1 and TRBJ2-1 gives the full variable domain: EADIYQTPRYLVIGTGKKITLECSQTMGHDKMYWYQQDPGMELHLIHYSYGVNSTEKGDLSSESTVSRIRTEHFPLTLESARPSHTSQYLCASSEGNNEQFFGPGTRLTVL.